The sequence of this TCR beta chain was determined in a study of post-analysis software for immune sequencing data. Study observations and caveats: The study found significantly lower normalized Chao1 diversity in multiple sclerosis patients than in controls. TRBV5-6, TRBV5-1 and TRBV20-1 belonged to a set of about 5 TRBV segments that were more frequent in patients than controls. Batch-mates among the samples co-clustered strongly by F measure.

Unmatched junction bases numbered 5, after V lost 4 bases and J lost 0 bases. There are 17 residues in the CDR3. Germline loops: CDR1 MDHEN, CDR2 SYDVKM. A word on this clonotype: Antigen unknown.

Presence of unique molecular identifiers characterized the TCR beta cDNA libraries. The authors obtained some 500,000 cDNA molecules from about 0.94 to 9.7 million T cells. TCRdb re-derived calls from the PCR reads in MiXCR, one entry per CDR3 protein. This sample has around 440,000 distinct CDR3 sequences; 40% to 55% occur once, and the top ten carry about 12%. This sequence originates from a girl aged 10-17 years with multiple sclerosis. The chain joins TRBV28 to TRBJ2-1; 11 bases match TRBD2. Sequencing was carried out using blood. The CDR3 sequence is CASSYLAGGSSYNEQFF. The CDR3 nucleotides are TGTGCCAGCAGTTACTTAGCGGGAGGGTCCTCCTACAATGAGCAGTTCTTC.